The rows below give T cell receptor beta chains drawn from one sample of a study of T cells after yellow fever vaccination. One entry per CDR3 protein, called by TCRdb with MiXCR from the 5' RACE reads. The table has about 310,000 distinct CDR3 sequences, around 4% seen once. Specimen: PBMCs, collected on the day of the yellow fever booster vaccination. These receptors were taken from a man aged 18 to 30 who received the YFV17D yellow fever vaccine. The CDR3 runs from the conserved cysteine through the conserved F or W. The order of the fields is clone size, V gene, D gene, J gene, CDR3 DNA, CDR3 protein. The D gene is left open where the match is weak. Clone size appears in some rows only: once, few, many, or a class for an expanded clone.

abundance: many; v_gene: TRBV5-5; d_gene: TRBD1; j_gene: TRBJ2-5; CDR3nt: TGTGCCAGCAGCGCACCGGGACAGGGGTTAGAGACCCAGTACTTC; CDR3aa: CASSAPGQGLETQYF
abundance: many; v_gene: TRBV28; d_gene: .; j_gene: TRBJ2-5; CDR3nt: TGTGCCAGCAGTTTATGGAGTTTGGGGAGGGAGACCCAGTACTTC; CDR3aa: CASSLWSLGRETQYF
abundance: .; v_gene: TRBV5-4; d_gene: .; j_gene: TRBJ1-1; CDR3nt: TGTGCCAGCAGCGGGGTAACGGCGAACACTGAAGCTTTCTTT; CDR3aa: CASSGVTANTEAFF
abundance: many; v_gene: TRBV6-6; d_gene: .; j_gene: TRBJ2-5; CDR3nt: TGTGCCAGCAGTTATTCGAGGCGGGCGGAAGAGACCCAGTACTTC; CDR3aa: CASSYSRRAEETQYF
abundance: .; v_gene: TRBV5-1; d_gene: .; j_gene: TRBJ2-1; CDR3nt: TGCGCCAGCACCCGGATCGGGGGCATCAATAACAATGAGCAGTTCTTC; CDR3aa: CASTRIGGINNNEQFF
abundance: many; v_gene: TRBV5-1; d_gene: TRBD2; j_gene: TRBJ2-1; CDR3nt: TGCGCCAGCAGCTTCCCCCGCAGCGGGGGGGCCGGAAATGAGCAGTTCTTC; CDR3aa: CASSFPRSGGAGNEQFF
abundance: many; v_gene: TRBV7-2; d_gene: TRBD1; j_gene: TRBJ2-5; CDR3nt: TGTGCCAGCAGCTCGGGACAGGGGGCACAAGAGACCCAGTACTTC; CDR3aa: CASSSGQGAQETQYF
abundance: many; v_gene: TRBV6-1; d_gene: .; j_gene: TRBJ1-2; CDR3nt: TGTGCCAGCAGTGTGGACATCTATGGCTACACCTTC; CDR3aa: CASSVDIYGYTF
abundance: few; v_gene: TRBV30; d_gene: .; j_gene: TRBJ2-7; CDR3nt: TGTGCCTGGGGGTTGACCCTTGGCTACGAGCAGTACTTC; CDR3aa: CAWGLTLGYEQYF
abundance: .; v_gene: TRBV25-1; d_gene: .; j_gene: TRBJ1-5; CDR3nt: TGTGCCAGCAGTGATAGTGGGGGGGGGGATCAGCCCCAGCATTTT; CDR3aa: CASSDSGGGDQPQHF
abundance: many; v_gene: TRBV7-9; d_gene: .; j_gene: TRBJ2-7; CDR3nt: TGTGCCAGCAGCTTAGCAGCCAGGGTCTACGAGCAGTACTTC; CDR3aa: CASSLAARVYEQYF
abundance: .; v_gene: TRBV5-1; d_gene: .; j_gene: TRBJ2-5; CDR3nt: TGCGCCAGCAGCTTTGTTGGGGAGGATCCAACCGAGACCCAGTACTTC; CDR3aa: CASSFVGEDPTETQYF
abundance: many; v_gene: TRBV11-2; d_gene: .; j_gene: TRBJ1-3; CDR3nt: TGTGCCAGCAGCTGGGACCTTATGTCCGGAAACACCATATATTTT; CDR3aa: CASSWDLMSGNTIYF
abundance: many; v_gene: TRBV5-1; d_gene: .; j_gene: TRBJ1-2; CDR3nt: TGCGCCAGCAGCTTGGCCACGGGGACCAACTATGGCTACACCTTC; CDR3aa: CASSLATGTNYGYTF
abundance: few; v_gene: TRBV24-1; d_gene: TRBD1; j_gene: TRBJ2-2; CDR3nt: TGTGCCACCAGTGGTCCAGGACAGGGGGTTCGAGCCGGGGAGCTGTTTTTT; CDR3aa: CATSGPGQGVRAGELFF
abundance: many; v_gene: TRBV29-1; d_gene: .; j_gene: TRBJ2-3; CDR3nt: TGCAGCGTTGAAGATCGAGTGACAGATACGCAGTATTTT; CDR3aa: CSVEDRVTDTQYF